One sample yielded the 20 T cell receptor beta chains listed below, sequenced in a study of T cell responses to AZD1222 COVID-19 vaccine. The method was immunoSEQ multiplex PCR; TCRdb's version includes in-frame clones alone and lacks a portion of them. The sample lists around 150,000 clones, roughly 90% occurring once. The sample here was peripheral blood, taken 28 days after the second AZD1222 dose. The origin of the receptors is an adult who received the AZD1222 COVID-19 vaccine.

CDR3 bases: TGTGCCAGCAGCTTGTCGGGACAGGGTCGAGGCACCATATATTTT. Residues: CASSLSGQGRGTIYF. The V and J genes are TRBV5-4 and TRBJ1-3; TRBD1 aligns across 9 bases. CDR3 size: 15 residues. With 1 base clipped from V and 9 bases from J, the junction kept 8 bases outside the gene matches. Per the germline V gene, CDR1 is SGHNT and CDR2 is YYREEE (reference sequence). Full variable domain (remainder filled in from reference TRBV5-4 and TRBJ1-3): ETGVTQSPTHLIKTRGQQVTLRCSSQSGHNTVSWYQQALGQGPQFIFQYYREEENGRGNFPPRFSGLQFPNYSSELNVNALELDDSALYLCASSLSGQGRGTIYFGEGSWLTVV.

The rearrangement joins TRBV7-8 to TRBJ1-5; D is perhaps TRBD1 (5 bases). V was trimmed by 0 bases and J by 6 bases, leaving 15 bases between them. The CDR3 contains 16 residues. The germline CDR1 and CDR2 sequences are SGHVS and FQNEAQ. This CDR3 is CASSLAVRGVGQPQHF. For the CDR3, the DNA is TGTGCCAGCAGCTTAGCTGTGAGGGGCGTCGGTCAGCCCCAGCATTTT.

The V gene is TRBV29-1, the J gene TRBJ1-5, with D perhaps TRBD1 (5 bases). Trimming pared 4 bases from V and 3 bases from J, leaving 7 bases between. Germline V CDR1 and CDR2: SQVTM, ANQGSEA. This CDR3 spans 12 amino acids. CDR3 DNA sequence: TGCAGCGTTGCGGGGGACAATCAGCCCCAGCATTTT. It encodes CSVAGDNQPQHF.

The V call is TRBV2, the J call TRBJ2-2; 7 nucleotides align to TRBD1. The CDR3 is 16 residues long. Germline CDR1 is SNHLY and CDR2 is FYNNEI. The ends lost 4 bases at V and 0 bases at J; junction bases unmatched: 5. The DNA for the CDR3 is TGTGCCAGCAGTGTCTCGCAGGGGGCGAACACCGGGGAGCTGTTTTTT. It yields the protein CASSVSQGANTGELFF.

The J gene is TRBJ2-1, the V gene TRBV10-2; tentative D call: TRBD1 (5 bases). V lost 7 bases and J 3 bases, leaving 19 bases between the germline ends. This CDR3 contains 16 residues. The germline gives CDR1 WSHSY, CDR2 SAAADI. CDR3: CASKTRRWGLYNEQFF. The CDR3 DNA reads TGCGCCAGCAAAACAAGACGGTGGGGCCTCTACAATGAGCAGTTCTTC.

The rearrangement uses TRBV12-3 or TRBV12-4 and TRBJ2-7; maybe TRBD2 (6 bases). This CDR3 contains 13 residues. The V and J ends lost 1 base and 3 bases respectively, with 7 bases between them. In DNA, the CDR3 is TGTGCCAGCAGTTTAGGGGGGGTCTACGAGCAGTACTTC. This gives the protein CASSLGGVYEQYF.

The rearrangement uses TRBV4-1 and TRBJ2-1; 12 nucleotides match TRBD2. The junction had 8 bases not matched to a gene; V was cut back by 3 bases and J by 5 bases. Germline CDR1 and CDR2: MGHRA and YSYEKL. There are 17 residues in the CDR3. CDR3 sequence (DNA): TGCGCCAGCAGCCAGGGCGATCGACTAGCGGGAGACAATGAGCAGTTCTTC. Translating it yields CASSQGDRLAGDNEQFF.

This clone came up once. The chain employs TRBV28 and TRBJ1-6; D call uncertain. Trimming cost V 5 bases and J 4 bases, with 15 bases left between them. CDR1 and CDR2 from the germline V gene are MDHEN and SYDVKM. The CDR3 sequence is 16 residues long. DNA for the CDR3: TGTGCCAGCAGTCAGACCGGGAGAGGGTATAATTCACCCCTCCACTTT. It codes for CASSQTGRGYNSPLHF.

The chain carries TRBV5-1 and TRBJ1-1; weak D call: TRBD1 (5 bases). The CDR3 is made up of 15 amino acids. The V and J ends lost 7 bases and 6 bases respectively, with 22 bases between them. The V gene's germline CDR1 is SGHRS and CDR2 YFSETQ. CDR3 DNA sequence: TGCGCCAGCGATGTCGGGAGGGGCCCGAGGGCTGAAGCTTTCTTT. Translating gives CASDVGRGPRAEAFF.

With respect to this clone: Germline and junction disagree at one end, which may indicate a read error. The rearrangement joins TRBV7-9 to TRBJ1-1, with D possibly matching TRBD1 (6 bases). In germline, CDR1 is SEHNR, CDR2 FQNEAQ (reference sequence). The CDR3 has 12 amino acids. The CDR3 here is CASSYRDTGPKF. The CDR3 region has the DNA TGTGCCAGCAGCTACCGGGACACCGGGCCCAAATTT.

The V call is TRBV12-2, the J call TRBJ2-7; TRBD2, as called in the table, went unchecked against the DNA. TRBV12-2 is listed as a pseudogene. This CDR3 contains 13 residues. This CDR3 reads CASRTPSAYEQYF. The CDR3 nucleotides are TGTGCAAGCCGAACACCTAGCGCGTACGAGCAGTACTTC.

The rearrangement joins TRBV29-1 to TRBJ1-1, with D hard to call. Trimming took 3 bases from V and 5 from J, leaving 7 bases between them. Germline V lookup: CDR1 SQVTM, CDR2 ANQGSEA. This CDR3 has 11 amino acids. In DNA form, the CDR3 reads TGCAGCGTTGATGTGGGAACTGAAGCTTTCTTT. Its protein is CSVDVGTEAFF.

The J gene is TRBJ1-6, the V gene TRBV2; TRBD1 agrees at 7 bases. The ends lost 0 bases at V and 11 bases at J; junction bases unmatched: 4. The germline gives CDR1 SNHLY, CDR2 FYNNEI. This CDR3 has 14 amino acids. CDR3 residues: CASSEAPTGPPLHF. CDR3 in DNA: TGTGCCAGCAGTGAAGCTCCGACAGGGCCACCCCTCCACTTT.

The rearrangement uses TRBV7-2 and TRBJ2-3; the match to TRBD2 covers 7 bases. After removal of 5 bases from V and 2 bases from J, the junction contained 7 bases not matched to a gene. The CDR3 length is 15 residues. Germline V gene lookup returns CDR1 SGHTA and CDR2 FQGNSA. The CDR3 region has the DNA TGTGCCAGCAGCCCCGGACTAGAATACACAGATACGCAGTATTTT. As protein: CASSPGLEYTDTQYF.

This chain joins TRBV28 and TRBJ2-7; 9 nucleotides line up with TRBD2. The CDR3 loop spans 14 amino acids. The ends lost 7 bases at V and 4 bases at J; junction bases unmatched: 8. CDR1 MDHEN and CDR2 SYDVKM come from the germline V gene. The CDR3: CASIRASGEYEQYF. The CDR3, as DNA: TGTGCCAGCATCAGAGCTAGCGGGGAGTACGAGCAGTACTTC. Drawing the rest from reference TRBV28 and TRBJ2-7, the complete variable domain is DVKVTQSSRYLVKRTGEKVFLECVQDMDHENMFWYRQDPGLGLRLIYFSYDVKMKEKGDIPEGYSVSREKKERFSLILESASTNQTSMYLCASIRASGEYEQYFGPGTRLTVT.

The J gene is TRBJ1-1, the V gene TRBV5-5, with TRBD1 matching over 9 bases. CDR1 is SGHKS, CDR2 YYEKEE, per germline (reference sequence). With V trimmed by 4 bases and J by 12 bases, 7 bases remained unmatched. The CDR3 totals 12 residues. The CDR3 DNA reads as TGTGCCAGCAGCCTATCGGACAGGGGATCTTTCTTT. Residues: CASSLSDRGSFF.

The chain couples TRBV7-8 to TRBJ2-7; 8 bases line up with TRBD1. The CDR3 consists of 16 residues. V shed 5 bases, J shed 2 bases, and the junction held 11 bases outside the gene matches. Germline CDR1 reads SGHVS; CDR2 reads FQNEAQ. CDR3 region: CASSLRDRHIPYEQYF. CDR3 nucleotide sequence: TGTGCCAGCAGCCTACGGGACAGGCATATACCCTACGAGCAGTACTTC.

The gene calls are TRBV6-2 or TRBV6-3 and TRBJ2-7, with no clear D. The germline gives CDR1 MNHEY, CDR2 SVGEGT. The CDR3 is made up of 13 amino acids. V was cut by 0 bases and J by 3 bases, with 6 bases left in between. CDR3 in amino acids: CASSYSGLYEQYF. CDR3 in DNA: TGTGCCAGCAGTTACTCAGGTCTCTACGAGCAGTACTTC.

The chain links TRBV14 to TRBJ1-4; TRBD1 is a possible D gene (5 bases). The germline V gene encodes CDR1 SGHDN and CDR2 FVKESK. The CDR3 is made up of 13 amino acids. Trimming shortened V by 0 bases and J by 15 bases, and 14 bases separated the two germline ends. CDR3 DNA: TGTGCCAGCAGCCAAGATTCGGCGCGCAGGGTGTTTTTT. As protein: CASSQDSARRVFF.

The CDR3 loop reads CTVGGETQYF. In DNA, the CDR3 is TGCACCGTCGGGGGGGAGACCCAGTACTTC. The chain combines TRBV29-1 with TRBJ2-5, with 7 nucleotides matching TRBD2. This CDR3 is built from 10 residues. Germline V gene data show CDR1 as SQVTM and CDR2 as ANQGSEA.